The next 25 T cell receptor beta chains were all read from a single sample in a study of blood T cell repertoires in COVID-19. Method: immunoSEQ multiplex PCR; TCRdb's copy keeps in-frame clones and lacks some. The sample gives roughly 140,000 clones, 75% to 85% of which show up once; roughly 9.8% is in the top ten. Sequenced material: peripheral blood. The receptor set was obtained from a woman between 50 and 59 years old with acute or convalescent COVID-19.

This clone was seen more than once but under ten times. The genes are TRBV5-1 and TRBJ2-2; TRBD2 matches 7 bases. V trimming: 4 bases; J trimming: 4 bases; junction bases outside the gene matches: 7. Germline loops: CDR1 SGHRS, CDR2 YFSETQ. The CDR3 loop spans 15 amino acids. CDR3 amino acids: CASSPSGKTTGELFF. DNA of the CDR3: TGCGCCAGCAGCCCAAGCGGGAAGACCACCGGGGAGCTGTTTTTT. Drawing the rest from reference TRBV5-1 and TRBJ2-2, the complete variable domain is KAGVTQTPRYLIKTRGQQVTLSCSPISGHRSVSWYQQTPGQGLQFLFEYFSETQRNKGNFPGRFSGRQFSNSRSEMNVSTLELGDSALYLCASSPSGKTTGELFFGEGSRLTVL.

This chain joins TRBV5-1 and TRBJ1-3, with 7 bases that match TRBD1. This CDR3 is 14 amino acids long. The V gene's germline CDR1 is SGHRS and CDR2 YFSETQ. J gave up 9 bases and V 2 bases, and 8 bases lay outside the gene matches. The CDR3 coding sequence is TGCGCCAGCAGCTTACAGGGGTTGGTGAGCACCATATATTTT. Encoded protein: CASSLQGLVSTIYF.

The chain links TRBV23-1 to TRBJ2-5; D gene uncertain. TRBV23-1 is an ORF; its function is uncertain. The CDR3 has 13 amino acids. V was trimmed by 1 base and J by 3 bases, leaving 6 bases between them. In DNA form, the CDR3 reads TGCGCCAGCAGTCAATATCGGGAAGAGACCCAGTACTTC. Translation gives CASSQYREETQYF.

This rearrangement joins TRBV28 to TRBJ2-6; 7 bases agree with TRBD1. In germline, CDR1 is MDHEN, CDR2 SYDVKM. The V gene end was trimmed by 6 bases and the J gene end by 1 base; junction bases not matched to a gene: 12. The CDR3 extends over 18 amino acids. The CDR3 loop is CASSPRKGAPSGANVLTF. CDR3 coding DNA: TGTGCCAGCAGCCCCAGAAAGGGGGCTCCGTCTGGGGCCAACGTCCTGACTTTC. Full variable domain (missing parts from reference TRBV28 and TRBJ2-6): DVKVTQSSRYLVKRTGEKVFLECVQDMDHENMFWYRQDPGLGLRLIYFSYDVKMKEKGDIPEGYSVSREKKERFSLILESASTNQTSMYLCASSPRKGAPSGANVLTFGAGSRLTVL.

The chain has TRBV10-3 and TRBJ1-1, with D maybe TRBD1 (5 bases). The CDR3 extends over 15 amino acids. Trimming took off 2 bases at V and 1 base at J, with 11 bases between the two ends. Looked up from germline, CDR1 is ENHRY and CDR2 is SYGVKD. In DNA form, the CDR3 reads TGTGCCATCAGTGAGATTCGGACACCGAACACTGAAGCTTTCTTT. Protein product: CAISEIRTPNTEAFF.

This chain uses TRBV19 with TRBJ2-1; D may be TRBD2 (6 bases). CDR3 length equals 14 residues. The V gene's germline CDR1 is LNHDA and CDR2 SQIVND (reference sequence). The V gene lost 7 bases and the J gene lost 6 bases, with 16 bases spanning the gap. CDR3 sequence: CASMVGDSSNEQFF. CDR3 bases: TGTGCCAGTATGGTGGGGGACTCGTCCAATGAGCAGTTCTTC.

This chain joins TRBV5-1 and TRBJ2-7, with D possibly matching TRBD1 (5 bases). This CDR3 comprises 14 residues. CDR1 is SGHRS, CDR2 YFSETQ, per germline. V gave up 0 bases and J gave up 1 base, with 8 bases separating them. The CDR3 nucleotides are TGCGCCAGCAGCTTGGGACAGAGATCCTACGAGCAGTACTTC. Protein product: CASSLGQRSYEQYF.

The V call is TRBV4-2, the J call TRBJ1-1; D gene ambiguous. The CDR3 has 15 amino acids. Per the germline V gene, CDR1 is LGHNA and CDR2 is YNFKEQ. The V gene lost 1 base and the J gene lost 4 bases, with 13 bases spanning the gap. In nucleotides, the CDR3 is TGTGCCAGCAGCCAAGTCCACGCCGGCGGCACTGAAGCTTTCTTT. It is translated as CASSQVHAGGTEAFF.

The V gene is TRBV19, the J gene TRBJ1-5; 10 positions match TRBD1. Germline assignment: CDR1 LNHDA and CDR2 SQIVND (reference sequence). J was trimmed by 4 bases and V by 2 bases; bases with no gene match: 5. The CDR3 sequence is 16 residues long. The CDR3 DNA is TGTGCCAGTAGTATAATCCCGGGACAGGGGAATCAGCCCCAGCATTTT. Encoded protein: CASSIIPGQGNQPQHF.

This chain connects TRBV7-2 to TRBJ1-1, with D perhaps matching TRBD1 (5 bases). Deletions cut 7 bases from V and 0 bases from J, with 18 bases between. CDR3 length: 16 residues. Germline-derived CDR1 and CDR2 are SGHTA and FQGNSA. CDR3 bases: TGTGCCAGCAACCTCCCTAGGGGCCTCATGAACACTGAAGCTTTCTTT. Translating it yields CASNLPRGLMNTEAFF.

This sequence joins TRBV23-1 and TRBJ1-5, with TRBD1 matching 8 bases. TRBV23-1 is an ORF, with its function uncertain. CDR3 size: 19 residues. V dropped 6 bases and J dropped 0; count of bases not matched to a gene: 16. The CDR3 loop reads CASSRPKDRAYYSNQPQHF. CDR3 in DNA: TGCGCCAGCAGCCGCCCGAAGGACAGGGCATATTATAGCAATCAGCCCCAGCATTTT.

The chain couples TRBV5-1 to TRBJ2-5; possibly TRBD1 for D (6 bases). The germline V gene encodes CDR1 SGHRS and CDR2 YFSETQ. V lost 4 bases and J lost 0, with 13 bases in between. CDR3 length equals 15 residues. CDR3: CASSIQGGYQETQYF. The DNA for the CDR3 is TGCGCCAGCAGCATACAGGGTGGATACCAAGAGACCCAGTACTTC.

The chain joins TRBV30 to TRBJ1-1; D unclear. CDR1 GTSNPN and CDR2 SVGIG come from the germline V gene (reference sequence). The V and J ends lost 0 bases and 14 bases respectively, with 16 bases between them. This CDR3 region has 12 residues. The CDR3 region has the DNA TGTGCCTGGAGTGTTCCGACCTTAGCCGAATTCTTT. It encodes CAWSVPTLAEFF.

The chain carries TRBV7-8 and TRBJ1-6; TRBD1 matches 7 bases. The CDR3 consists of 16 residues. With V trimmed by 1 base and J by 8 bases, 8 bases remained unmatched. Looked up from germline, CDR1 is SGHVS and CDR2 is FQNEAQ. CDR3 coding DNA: TGTGCCAGCAGCTTAGAGGCCAGGGGGTTGGATTCACCCCTCCACTTT. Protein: CASSLEARGLDSPLHF.

CDR3 in amino acids: CASSSQGAGANVLTF. DNA of the CDR3: TGTGCCAGCAGCTCCCAGGGTGCTGGGGCCAACGTCCTGACTTTC. The chain joins TRBV7-3 to TRBJ2-6; maybe TRBD1 (5 bases). CDR1 is SGHTA and CDR2 is FQGTGA in the germline V gene. This CDR3 is built from 15 residues. Between the trimmed V and J ends, which lost 4 bases and 2 bases, there was a span of 9 bases.

The CDR3 bases are TGTGCCAGCAGTGCCCCGACAGGAATTAATGAAAAACTGTTTTTT. Translated: CASSAPTGINEKLFF. J is TRBJ1-4 and V is TRBV2, with D maybe TRBD1 (6 bases). Per the germline V gene, CDR1 is SNHLY and CDR2 is FYNNEI. The CDR3 contains 15 residues. Deletions cut 4 bases from V and 4 bases from J, with 13 bases between. Based on the CDR3 plus reference TRBV2 and TRBJ1-4, the full variable domain is EPEVTQTPSHQVTQMGQEVILRCVPISNHLYFYWYRQILGQKVEFLVSFYNNEISEKSEIFDDQFSVERPDGSNFTLKIRSTKLEDSAMYFCASSAPTGINEKLFFGSGTQLSVL.

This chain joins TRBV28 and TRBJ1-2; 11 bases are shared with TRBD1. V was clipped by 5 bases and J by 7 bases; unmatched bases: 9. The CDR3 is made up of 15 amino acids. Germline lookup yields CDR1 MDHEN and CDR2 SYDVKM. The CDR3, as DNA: TGTGCCAGCAGTCCCGGACAGGGGGCAGAAGGTGGCTACACCTTC. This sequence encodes CASSPGQGAEGGYTF.

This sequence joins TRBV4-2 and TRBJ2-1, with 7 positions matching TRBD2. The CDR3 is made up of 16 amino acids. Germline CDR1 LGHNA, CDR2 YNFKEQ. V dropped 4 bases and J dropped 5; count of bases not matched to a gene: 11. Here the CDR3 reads CASSRTWEGPHNEQFF. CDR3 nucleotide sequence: TGTGCCAGCAGCCGCACCTGGGAGGGACCCCACAATGAGCAGTTCTTC.

CDR3 loop: CAWGGRGLYNEQFF. The CDR3 DNA reads as TGTGCCTGGGGGGGGCGGGGCCTCTACAATGAGCAGTTCTTC. The chain recombines TRBV30 with TRBJ2-1, with D tentatively TRBD1 or TRBD2 (6 bases each). Germline V gene sequence: CDR1 GTSNPN, CDR2 SVGIG (reference sequence). The CDR3 is made up of 14 amino acids. The ends were cut back, 5 bases at V and 3 bases at J, with 14 bases in the middle. The entire variable domain, with the rest obtained from reference TRBV30 and TRBJ2-1, is as follows: SQTIHQWPATLVQPVGSPLSLECTVEGTSNPNLYWYRQAAGRGLQLLFYSVGIGQISSEVPQNLSASRPQDRQFILSSKKLLLSDSGFYLCAWGGRGLYNEQFFGPGTRLTVL.

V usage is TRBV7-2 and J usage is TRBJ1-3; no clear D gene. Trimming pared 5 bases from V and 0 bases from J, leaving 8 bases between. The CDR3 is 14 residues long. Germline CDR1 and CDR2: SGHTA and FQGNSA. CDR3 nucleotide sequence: TGTGCCAGCAGCATGGGGAGCTCTGGAAACACCATATATTTT. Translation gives CASSMGSSGNTIYF.

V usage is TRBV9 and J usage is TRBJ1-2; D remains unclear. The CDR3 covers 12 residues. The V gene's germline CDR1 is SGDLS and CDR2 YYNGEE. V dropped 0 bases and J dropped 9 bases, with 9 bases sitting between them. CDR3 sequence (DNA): TGTGCCAGCAGCGTAGCTACCGAAAGCTACACCTTC. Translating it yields CASSVATESYTF.

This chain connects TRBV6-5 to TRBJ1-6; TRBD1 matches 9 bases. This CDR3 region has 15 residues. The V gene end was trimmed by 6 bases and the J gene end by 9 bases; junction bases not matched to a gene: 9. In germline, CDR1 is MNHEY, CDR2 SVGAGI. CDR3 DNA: TGTGCCAGCAGCCCCGGGACAGGGATGGGTTCACCCCTCCACTTT. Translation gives CASSPGTGMGSPLHF.

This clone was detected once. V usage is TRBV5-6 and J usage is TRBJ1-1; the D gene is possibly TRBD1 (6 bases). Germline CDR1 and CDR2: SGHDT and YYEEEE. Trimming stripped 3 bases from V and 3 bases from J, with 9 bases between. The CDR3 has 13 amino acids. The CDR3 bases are TGTGCCAGCAGCTCAGGACAGTACACTGAAGCTTTCTTT. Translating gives CASSSGQYTEAFF.

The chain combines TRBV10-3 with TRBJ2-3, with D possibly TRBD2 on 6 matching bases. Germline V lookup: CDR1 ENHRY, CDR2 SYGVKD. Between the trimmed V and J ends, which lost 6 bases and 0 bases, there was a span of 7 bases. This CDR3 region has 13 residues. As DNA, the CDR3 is TGTGCCATCAGCCGGGAGAGCACAGATACGCAGTATTTT. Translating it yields CAISRESTDTQYF.

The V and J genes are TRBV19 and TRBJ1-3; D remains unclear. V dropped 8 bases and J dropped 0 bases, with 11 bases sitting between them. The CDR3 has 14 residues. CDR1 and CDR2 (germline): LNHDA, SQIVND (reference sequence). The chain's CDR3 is CASLAGYSGNTIYF. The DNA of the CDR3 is TGTGCCAGTCTGGCAGGCTACTCTGGAAACACCATATATTTT.